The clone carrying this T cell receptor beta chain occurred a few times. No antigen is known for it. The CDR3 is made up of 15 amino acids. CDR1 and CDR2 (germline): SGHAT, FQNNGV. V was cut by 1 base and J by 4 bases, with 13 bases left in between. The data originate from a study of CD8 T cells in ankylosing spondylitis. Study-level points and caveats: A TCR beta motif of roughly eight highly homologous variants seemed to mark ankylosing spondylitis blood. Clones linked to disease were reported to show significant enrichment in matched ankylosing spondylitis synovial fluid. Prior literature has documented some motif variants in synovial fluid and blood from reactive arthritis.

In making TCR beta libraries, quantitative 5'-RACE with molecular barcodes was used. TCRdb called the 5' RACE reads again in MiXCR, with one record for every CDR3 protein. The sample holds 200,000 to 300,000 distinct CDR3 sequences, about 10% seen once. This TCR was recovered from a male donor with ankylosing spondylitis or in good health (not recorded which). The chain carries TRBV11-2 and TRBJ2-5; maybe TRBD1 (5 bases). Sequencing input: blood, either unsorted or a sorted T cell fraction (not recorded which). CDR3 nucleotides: TGTGCCAGCAGCTTAGGCCCAGGGATCATAGAGACCCAGTACTTC. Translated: CASSLGPGIIETQYF. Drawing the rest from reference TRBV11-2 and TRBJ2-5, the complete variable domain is EAGVAQSPRYKIIEKRQSVAFWCNPISGHATLYWYQQILGQGPKLLIQFQNNGVVDDSQLPKDRFSAERLKGVDSTLKIQPAKLEDSAVYLCASSLGPGIIETQYFGPGTRLLVL.